The 11 T cell receptor beta chains given below trace back to one sample, sequenced in a study of cytomegalovirus exposure and HLA in healthy donors. This PCR relied on a set of 60 Vbeta primers and 13 Jbeta primers. Assay: immunoSEQ multiplex PCR; the TCRdb copy retains only in-frame clones and omits some. The sample holds about 150,000 clones; 65% to 80% are singletons and the top ten take about 2.6%. Source material: PBMCs. Receptors were obtained from a young man in good health and CMV-seronegative.

V and J are TRBV10-3 and TRBJ2-2; D call uncertain. The CDR3 runs to 12 residues. Trimming pared 4 bases from V and 4 bases from J, leaving 4 bases between. The germline gives CDR1 ENHRY, CDR2 SYGVKD. The CDR3 protein is CAISAGTGELFF. CDR3 nucleotide sequence: TGTGCCATCAGTGCAGGCACCGGGGAGCTGTTTTTT.

The rearrangement joins TRBV10-3 to TRBJ2-7; D possibly corresponds to TRBD2 (5 bases). Between the trimmed V and J ends, which lost 3 bases and 0 bases, there was a span of 6 bases. CDR3 size: 13 residues. CDR1 is ENHRY and CDR2 is SYGVKD in the germline V gene. The CDR3 DNA sequence: TGTGCCATCAGTGACGGACTCTCCTACGAGCAGTACTTC. This sequence encodes CAISDGLSYEQYF.

The rearrangement links TRBV6-6 to TRBJ1-1; D is ambiguous. In germline, CDR1 is MNHNY, CDR2 SVGAGI (reference sequence). This CDR3 is built from 14 residues. The V end lost 0 bases, the J end lost 1 base, and 6 bases lay between the germline ends. CDR3 in DNA: TGTGCCAGCAGTTACTCGCGGGGGAACACTGAAGCTTTCTTT. Translating it yields CASSYSRGNTEAFF.

The rearrangement links TRBV7-9 to TRBJ2-7; 9 bases map to TRBD1. The CDR3 contains 16 residues. Trimming cost V 1 base and J 4 bases; bases outside gene matches: 8. Germline CDR1 is SEHNR and CDR2 is FQNEAQ (reference sequence). The CDR3 nucleotides read TGTGCCAGCAGCTTAGTAGGACAGGGGCATTTTTACGAGCAGTACGTC. Translated, it gives CASSLVGQGHFYEQYV.

The J gene is TRBJ2-1, the V gene TRBV13; TRBD2 agrees at 11 bases. Germline V gene lookup returns CDR1 PRHDT and CDR2 FYEKMQ (reference sequence). The ends lost 4 bases at V and 8 bases at J; junction bases unmatched: 7. This CDR3 has 15 amino acids. DNA for the CDR3: TGTGCCAGCAGCTCCTCTAGCGGGGGGCTTCATGAGCAGTTCTTC. Protein product: CASSSSSGGLHEQFF.

V gene TRBV5-1 combines with J gene TRBJ2-1, with 8 nucleotides matching TRBD1. The V and J ends lost 4 bases and 8 bases, in that order; junction bases with no gene match: 11. Germline CDR1 is SGHRS and CDR2 is YFSETQ. CDR3 size: 15 residues. DNA of the CDR3: TGCGCCAGCAGCCCCGAGGACAGGGTTTATGATGAGCAGTTCTTC. Its protein product is CASSPEDRVYDEQFF.

The chain is built from TRBV5-4 and TRBJ1-3, with a tentative D call TRBD1 (6 bases). This CDR3 is 15 amino acids long. The V end was cut by 4 bases, the J end by 0 bases, with 11 bases between. Germline CDR1 and CDR2: SGHNT and YYREEE (reference sequence). CDR3 loop: CASSQDSLSGNTIYF. CDR3 nucleotide sequence: TGTGCCAGCAGCCAGGACAGCCTCTCTGGAAACACCATATATTTT.

CDR3: CASDRDFGQPQHF. The CDR3 nucleotides read TGTGCCAGTGACAGGGATTTTGGACAGCCCCAGCATTTT. The V call is TRBV6-1, the J call TRBJ1-5, with TRBD1 identical over 7 bases. The CDR3 has 13 amino acids. In germline, CDR1 is MNHNS, CDR2 SASEGT. Losses at the gene ends were 9 bases for V and 7 bases for J; bases not matched to a gene: 9.

The chain couples TRBV7-8 to TRBJ1-1, with 7 bases matching TRBD1. V gave up 5 bases and J gave up 1 base; unmatched junction bases: 4. CDR3 length: 14 residues. From germline, CDR1 is SGHVS and CDR2 FQNEAQ. The CDR3 reads CASSVQGSNTEAFF. CDR3 bases: TGTGCCAGCAGCGTACAGGGGTCGAACACTGAAGCTTTCTTT.

This chain links TRBV6-5 with TRBJ1-3, with 7 positions matching TRBD1. The CDR3 length is 14 residues. V shed 5 bases and J 1 base; nucleotides not matched to a gene: 2. Germline loops: CDR1 MNHEY, CDR2 SVGAGI. In DNA form, the CDR3 reads TGTGCCAGCAGTGAACAGGGGTCTGGAAACACCATATATTTT. Its protein is CASSEQGSGNTIYF.

V gene TRBV29-1 combines with J gene TRBJ2-7; weak D call: TRBD1 (5 bases). In germline, CDR1 is SQVTM, CDR2 ANQGSEA. V lost 3 bases and J lost 4, with 10 bases in between. CDR3 length equals 12 residues. DNA for the CDR3: TGCAGCGTTGACAGGGTTTCGTACGAGCAGTACGTC. Translation gives CSVDRVSYEQYV.